Listed below are T cell receptor beta chains from one sample, sequenced in a study of CD8+CD57+ T cells in acquired aplastic anemia. MiXCR was run by TCRdb on the reads, yielding one entry per CDR3 protein. The sample records about 190,000 distinct CDR3 sequences, 50% to 55% being singletons. Material for sequencing was sorted CD4+, CD8+, or CD8+CD57+ T cells (not recorded which) from PBMCs. The receptors originated from a human donor in good health, serving as a control. CDR3s include the opening cysteine and the closing phenylalanine or tryptophan. The D gene is left open where the match is weak. For some rows the clone size is stated as once, few or many, or as a class when expanded; others skip it.

TRBV19	TRBJ2-5	.	.	CASSRDRQETQYF	TGTGCCAGTTCACGCGATCGCCAGGAGACCCAGTACTTC
TRBV19	TRBJ1-6	.	.	CAWSGQRVGPLHF	TGTGCCTGGAGTGGGCAGCGTGTGGGTCCCCTCCACTTT
TRBV20-1	TRBJ1-6	.	many	CSARDLGNSPLHF	TGCAGTGCACGGGACTTGGGCAATTCACCCCTCCACTTT
TRBV7-2	TRBJ1-2	.	many	CASSLVSGTYGYTF	TGTGCCAGCAGCTTAGTTTCCGGGACGTATGGCTACACCTTC
TRBV13	TRBJ2-5	TRBD2	.	CASSLENSGGQKATQYF	TGTGCCAGCAGCTTAGAAAATAGCGGGGGCCAGAAAGCGACCCAGTACTTC
TRBV20-1	TRBJ1-2	TRBD1	many	CSASRGTGNYGYTF	TGCAGTGCTAGCCGAGGGACAGGGAACTATGGCTACACCTTC
TRBV7-2	TRBJ2-5	.	once	CAARSGMQETQYF	TGTGCCGCTAGATCGGGAATGCAAGAGACCCAGTACTTC
TRBV2	TRBJ2-1	TRBD1	.	CASRGGQGAGNEQFF	TGTGCCAGCAGGGGGGGACAGGGGGCGGGCAATGAGCAGTTCTTC
TRBV5-6	TRBJ1-6	.	many	CASSLVQGNSPLHF	TGTGCCAGCAGCTTGGTACAGGGAAATTCACCCCTCCACTTT
TRBV12-3/TRBV12-4	TRBJ1-2	.	few	CASSLARYGYAF	TGTGCCAGCAGTTTGGCACGATATGGCTACGCCTTC
TRBV7-2	TRBJ2-7	.	.	CASSLAAGYYGELYF	TGTGCCAGCAGCTTAGCAGCGGGTTATTACGGGGAGCTGTACTTC
TRBV7-2	TRBJ1-6	.	once	CASSLVQGPNSPLHF	TGTGCCAGCAGCTTAGTTCAGGGGCCCAATTCACCCCTCCACTTT
TRBV6-1	TRBJ1-1	.	.	CASSSWTVNTEAFF	TGTGCCAGCAGTTCCTGGACCGTAAACACTGAAGCTTTCTTT
TRBV19	TRBJ1-1	.	.	CASELQRNTEAFF	TGTGCCAGCGAGCTACAGAGGAACACTGAAGCTTTCTTT
TRBV24-1	TRBJ2-1	.	.	CATDRSGNEQFF	TGTGCCACCGATCGATCTGGAAATGAGCAGTTCTTC
TRBV7-9	TRBJ1-1	.	many	CASSLRVGGMNTEAFF	TGTGCCAGCAGCTTAAGAGTCGGGGGTATGAACACTGAAGCTTTCTTT
TRBV6-5	TRBJ1-2	TRBD1	many	CASSYDAPTGGRSGYTF	TGTGCCAGCAGTTACGACGCGCCCACAGGGGGCCGTTCTGGCTACACCTTC
TRBV19	TRBJ2-3	.	.	CASSFTGGGDTQYF	TGTGCCAGTAGTTTCACCGGGGGTGGAGATACGCAGTATTTT
TRBV5-8	TRBJ1-6	.	many	CASKNVGGGASPLHF	TGTGCCAGCAAAAACGTGGGGGGAGGCGCCTCACCCCTCCACTTT
TRBV10-3	TRBJ1-5	TRBD1	.	CAINGQGRDQPQHF	TGTGCCATCAATGGACAGGGTCGGGATCAGCCCCAGCATTTT
TRBV5-8	TRBJ2-3	.	.	CASSPGQVGATDTQYF	TGTGCCAGCAGCCCGGGGCAGGTGGGGGCCACAGATACGCAGTATTTT
TRBV24-1	TRBJ1-2	.	.	CATSDSGDSNYGYTF	TGTGCCACCAGTGATTCCGGTGACTCTAACTATGGCTACACCTTC
TRBV5-6	TRBJ2-1	TRBD1	many	CASSLEGAGVYNEQFF	TGTGCCAGCAGCTTGGAGGGGGCAGGGGTCTACAATGAGCAGTTCTTC
TRBV10-3	TRBJ1-1	TRBD1	.	CAATPGQGNTEAFF	TGTGCCGCGACCCCGGGACAGGGGAACACTGAAGCTTTCTTT
TRBV2	TRBJ1-4	TRBD1	.	CASSESSGGWGEKLFF	TGTGCCAGCAGTGAGAGTTCAGGGGGTTGGGGTGAAAAACTGTTTTTT
TRBV19	TRBJ2-1	TRBD2	once	CASSITSGVHNEQFF	TGTGCCAGTAGTATCACTAGCGGGGTTCACAATGAGCAGTTCTTC
TRBV19	TRBJ1-1	.	once	CASSIAGDGTEAFF	TGTGCCAGTAGTATAGCGGGGGATGGCACTGAAGCTTTCTTT